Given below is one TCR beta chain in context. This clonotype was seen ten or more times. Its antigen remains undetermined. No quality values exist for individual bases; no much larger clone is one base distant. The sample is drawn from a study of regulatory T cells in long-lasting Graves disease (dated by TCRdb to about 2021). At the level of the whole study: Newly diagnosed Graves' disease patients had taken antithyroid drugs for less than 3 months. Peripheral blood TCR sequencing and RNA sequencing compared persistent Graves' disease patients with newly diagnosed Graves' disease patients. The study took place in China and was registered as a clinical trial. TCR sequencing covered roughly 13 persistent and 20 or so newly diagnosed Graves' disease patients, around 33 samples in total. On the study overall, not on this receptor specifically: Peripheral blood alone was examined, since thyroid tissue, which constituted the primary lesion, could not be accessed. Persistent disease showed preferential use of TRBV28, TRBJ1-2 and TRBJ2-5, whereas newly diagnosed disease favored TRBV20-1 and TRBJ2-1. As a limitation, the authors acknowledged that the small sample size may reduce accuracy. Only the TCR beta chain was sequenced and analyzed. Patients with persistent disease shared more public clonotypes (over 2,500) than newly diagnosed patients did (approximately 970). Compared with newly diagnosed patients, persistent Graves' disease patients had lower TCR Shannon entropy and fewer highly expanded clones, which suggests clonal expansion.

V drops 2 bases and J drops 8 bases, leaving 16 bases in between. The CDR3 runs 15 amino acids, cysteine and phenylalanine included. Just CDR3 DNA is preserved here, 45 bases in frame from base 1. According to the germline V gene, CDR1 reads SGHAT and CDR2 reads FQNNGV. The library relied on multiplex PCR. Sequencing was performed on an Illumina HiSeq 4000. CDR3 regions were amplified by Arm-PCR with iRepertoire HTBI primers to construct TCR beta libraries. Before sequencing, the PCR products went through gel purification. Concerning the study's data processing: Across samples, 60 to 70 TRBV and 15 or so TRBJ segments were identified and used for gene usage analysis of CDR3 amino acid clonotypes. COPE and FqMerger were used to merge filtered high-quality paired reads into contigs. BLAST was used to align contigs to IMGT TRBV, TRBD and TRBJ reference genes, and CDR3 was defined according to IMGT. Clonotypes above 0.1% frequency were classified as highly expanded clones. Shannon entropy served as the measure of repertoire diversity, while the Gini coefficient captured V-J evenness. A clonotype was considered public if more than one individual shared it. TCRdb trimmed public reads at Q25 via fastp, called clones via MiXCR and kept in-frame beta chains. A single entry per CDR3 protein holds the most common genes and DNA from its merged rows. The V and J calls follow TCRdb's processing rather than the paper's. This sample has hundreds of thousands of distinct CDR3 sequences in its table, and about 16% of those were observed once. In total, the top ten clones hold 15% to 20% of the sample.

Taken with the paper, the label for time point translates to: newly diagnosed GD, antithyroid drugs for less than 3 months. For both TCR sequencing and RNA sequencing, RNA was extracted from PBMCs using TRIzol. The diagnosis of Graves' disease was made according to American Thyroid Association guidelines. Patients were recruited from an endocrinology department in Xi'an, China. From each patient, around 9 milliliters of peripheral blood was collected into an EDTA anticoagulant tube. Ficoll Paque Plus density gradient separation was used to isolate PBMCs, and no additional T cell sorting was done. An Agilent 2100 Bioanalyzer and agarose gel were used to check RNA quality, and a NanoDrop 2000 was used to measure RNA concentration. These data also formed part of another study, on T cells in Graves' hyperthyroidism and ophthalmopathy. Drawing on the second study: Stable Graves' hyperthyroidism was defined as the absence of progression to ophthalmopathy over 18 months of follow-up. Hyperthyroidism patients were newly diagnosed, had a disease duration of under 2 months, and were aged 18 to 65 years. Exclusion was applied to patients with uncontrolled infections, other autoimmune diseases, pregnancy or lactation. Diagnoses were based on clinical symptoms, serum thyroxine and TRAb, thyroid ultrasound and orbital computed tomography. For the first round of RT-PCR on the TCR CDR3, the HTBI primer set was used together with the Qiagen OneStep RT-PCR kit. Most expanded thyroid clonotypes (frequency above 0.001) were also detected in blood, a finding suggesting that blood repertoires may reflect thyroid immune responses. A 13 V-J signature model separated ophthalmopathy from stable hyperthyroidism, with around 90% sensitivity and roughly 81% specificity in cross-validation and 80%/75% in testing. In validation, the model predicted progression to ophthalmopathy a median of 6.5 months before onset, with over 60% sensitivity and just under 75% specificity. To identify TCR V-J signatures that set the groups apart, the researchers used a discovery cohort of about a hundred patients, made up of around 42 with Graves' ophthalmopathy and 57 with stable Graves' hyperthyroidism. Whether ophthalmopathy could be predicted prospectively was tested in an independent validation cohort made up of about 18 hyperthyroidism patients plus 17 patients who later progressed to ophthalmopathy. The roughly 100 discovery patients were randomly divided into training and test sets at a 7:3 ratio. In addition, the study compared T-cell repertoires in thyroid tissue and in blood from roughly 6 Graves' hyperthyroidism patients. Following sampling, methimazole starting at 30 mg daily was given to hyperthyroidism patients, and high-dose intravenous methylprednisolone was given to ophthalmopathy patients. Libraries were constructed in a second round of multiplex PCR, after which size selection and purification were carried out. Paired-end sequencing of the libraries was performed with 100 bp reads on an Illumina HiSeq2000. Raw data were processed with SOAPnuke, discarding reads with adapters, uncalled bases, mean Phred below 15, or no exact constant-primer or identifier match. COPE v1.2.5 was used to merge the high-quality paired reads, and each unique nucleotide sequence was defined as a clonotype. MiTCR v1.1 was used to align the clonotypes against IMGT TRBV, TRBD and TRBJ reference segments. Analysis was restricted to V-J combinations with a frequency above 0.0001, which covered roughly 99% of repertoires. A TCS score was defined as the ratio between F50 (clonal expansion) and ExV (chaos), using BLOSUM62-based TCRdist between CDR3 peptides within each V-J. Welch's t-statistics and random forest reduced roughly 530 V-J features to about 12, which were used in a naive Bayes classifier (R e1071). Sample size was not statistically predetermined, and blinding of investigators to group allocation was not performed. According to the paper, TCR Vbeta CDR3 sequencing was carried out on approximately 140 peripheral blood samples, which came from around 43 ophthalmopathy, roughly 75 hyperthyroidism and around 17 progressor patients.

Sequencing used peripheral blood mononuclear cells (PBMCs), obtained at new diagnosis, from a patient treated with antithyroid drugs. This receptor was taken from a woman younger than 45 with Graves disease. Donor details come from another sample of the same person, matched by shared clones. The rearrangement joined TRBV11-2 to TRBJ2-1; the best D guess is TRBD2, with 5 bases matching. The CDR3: CASSLLLGILHEQFF. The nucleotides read TGTGCCAGCAGCTTATTACTAGGGATCCTCCATGAGCAGTTCTTC.